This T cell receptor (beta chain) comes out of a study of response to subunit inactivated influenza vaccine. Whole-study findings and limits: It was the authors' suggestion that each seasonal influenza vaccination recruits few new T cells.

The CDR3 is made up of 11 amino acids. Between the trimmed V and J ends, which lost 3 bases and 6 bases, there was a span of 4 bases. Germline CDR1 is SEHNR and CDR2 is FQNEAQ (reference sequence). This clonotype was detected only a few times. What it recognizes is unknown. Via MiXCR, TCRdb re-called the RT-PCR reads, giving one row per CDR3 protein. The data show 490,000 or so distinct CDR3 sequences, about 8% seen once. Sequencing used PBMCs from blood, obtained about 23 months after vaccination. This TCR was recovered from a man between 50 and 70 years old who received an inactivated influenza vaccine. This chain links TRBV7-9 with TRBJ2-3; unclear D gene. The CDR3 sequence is CASSFKDTQYF. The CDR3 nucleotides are TGTGCCAGCAGCTTTAAGGATACGCAGTATTTT.